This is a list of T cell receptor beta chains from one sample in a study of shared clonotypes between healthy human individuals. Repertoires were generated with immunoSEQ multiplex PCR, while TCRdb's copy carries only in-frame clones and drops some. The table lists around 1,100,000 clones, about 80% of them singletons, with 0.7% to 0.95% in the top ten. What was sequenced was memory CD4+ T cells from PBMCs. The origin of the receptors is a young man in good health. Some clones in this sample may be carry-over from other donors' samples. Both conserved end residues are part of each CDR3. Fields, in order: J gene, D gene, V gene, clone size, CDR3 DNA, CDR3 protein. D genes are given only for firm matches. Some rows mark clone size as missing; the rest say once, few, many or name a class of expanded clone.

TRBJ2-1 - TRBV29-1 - TGCAGCGTTGTGACAGGACGTTATTACAATGAGCAGTTCTTC CSVVTGRYYNEQFF
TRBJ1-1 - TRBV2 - TGTGCCAGTCATGTGGGAATGAACACTGAAGCTTTCTTT CASHVGMNTEAFF
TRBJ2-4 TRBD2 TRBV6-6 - TGTGCCAGCAGACCCACTAGCGGGAGGGCCGGAAACATTCAGTACTTC CASRPTSGRAGNIQYF
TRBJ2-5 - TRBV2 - TGTGCCAGCACGGTGAGGGAGACCCAGTACTTC CASTVRETQYF
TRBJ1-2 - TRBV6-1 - TGTGCCAGCAGTTTCCTTACAGGGACCGATGGCTACACCTTC CASSFLTGTDGYTF
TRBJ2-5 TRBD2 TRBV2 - TGTGCCAGCAGTCGGACTAGCGGGAGTCGGGAGACCCAGTACTTC CASSRTSGSRETQYF
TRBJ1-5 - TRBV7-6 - TGTGCCAGCAGCTTAGCAGGAGATCAGCCCCAGCATTTT CASSLAGDQPQHF
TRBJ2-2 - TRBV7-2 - TGTGCCAGCAGCTTAGTCCGAGCCGGGGAGCTGTTTTTT CASSLVRAGELFF
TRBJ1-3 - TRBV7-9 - TGTGCCAGCAGCGGATGGGGCCGGGGTGGAAACACCATATATTTT CASSGWGRGGNTIYF
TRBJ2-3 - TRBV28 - TGTGCCAGCAGGGAGGGACCGAGCACAGATACGCAGTATTTT CASREGPSTDTQYF
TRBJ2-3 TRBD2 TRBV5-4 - TGTGCCAGCAGCCCACGTAGCGGGACAGATACGCAGTATTTT CASSPRSGTDTQYF
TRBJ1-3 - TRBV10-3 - TGTGCCATCAGTGAGTCAATTGGGTTAGGGGATTCTGGAAACACCATATATTTT CAISESIGLGDSGNTIYF
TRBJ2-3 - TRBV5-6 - TGTGCCAGCAGCCCAAGGGTGGTGGGGCCAGATACGCAGTATTTT CASSPRVVGPDTQYF
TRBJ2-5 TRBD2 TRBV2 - TGTGCCAGCAGTGAAGGTAGCGGGAGTAGCCGAGAGACCCAGTACTTC CASSEGSGSSRETQYF
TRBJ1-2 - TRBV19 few TGTGCCAGTAGTTTGGGAACTCTCTATGGCTACACCTTC CASSLGTLYGYTF
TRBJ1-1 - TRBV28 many TGTGCCACGTTAGGGGACACGAACACTGAAGCTTTCTTT CATLGDTNTEAFF
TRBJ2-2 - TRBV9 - TGTGCCAGCAGCCAGGGGATAGGTGACACCGGGGAGCTGTTTTTT CASSQGIGDTGELFF
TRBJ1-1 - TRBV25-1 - TGTGCCAGCAGTGTGCAACAGGGCACTGAAGCTTTCTTT CASSVQQGTEAFF
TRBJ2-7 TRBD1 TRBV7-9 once TGTGCCAGCAGCTTAGGGACAGGGGAATACGAGCAGTACTTC CASSLGTGEYEQYF
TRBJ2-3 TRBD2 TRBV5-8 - TGTGCCAGCAGCTTGGCCGAGACTAGCGGAGCCAAAGATACGCAGTATTTT CASSLAETSGAKDTQYF
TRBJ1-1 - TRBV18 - TGTGCCAGCTCATCGGACCTTAACACTGAAGCTTTCTTT CASSSDLNTEAFF
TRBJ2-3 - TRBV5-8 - TGTGCCAGCAGATGGGGAGATACGCAGTATTTT CASRWGDTQYF
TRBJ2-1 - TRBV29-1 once TGCAGCGTTGAAGGTCGGCTCGACAATGAGCAGTTCTTC CSVEGRLDNEQFF
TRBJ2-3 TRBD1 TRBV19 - TGTGCCAGTAGGGTAACTTGGGACAGGGTTGGGACAGATACGCAGTATTTT CASRVTWDRVGTDTQYF
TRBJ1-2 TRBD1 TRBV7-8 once TGTGCCAGCAGCTCGGGACAGGGAGAGTATTATGGCTACACCTTC CASSSGQGEYYGYTF
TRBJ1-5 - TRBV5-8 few TGTGCCAGCAGCTTGGTTCGGAATCAGCCCCAGCATTTT CASSLVRNQPQHF
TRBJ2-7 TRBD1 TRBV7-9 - TGTGCCAGCAGCTTGGCAGGGGGCTCCTACGAGCAGTACTTC CASSLAGGSYEQYF
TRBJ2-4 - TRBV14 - TGTGCCAGCAGCCAAGATGGGACGGAAAAAAACATTCAGTACTTC CASSQDGTEKNIQYF
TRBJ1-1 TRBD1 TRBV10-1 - TGCGCCAGCAGTGCGGGACAGGGGGACACTGAAGCTTTCTTT CASSAGQGDTEAFF
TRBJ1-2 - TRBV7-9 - TGTGCCAGCAGCATAGGCGGGTTTCTCCCCTATGGCTACACCTTC CASSIGGFLPYGYTF
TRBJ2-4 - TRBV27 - TGTGCCAGCAGGGGACACGGAGGGGGTGGAAACATTCAGTACTTC CASRGHGGGGNIQYF
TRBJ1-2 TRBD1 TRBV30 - TGTGCCTGGAGTGTCAAGGGACAGGGAAACTATGGCTACACCTTC CAWSVKGQGNYGYTF
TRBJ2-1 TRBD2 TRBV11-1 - TGTGCCAGCAGGGACGGGACTAGCGGGAAACAGTTCTTC CASRDGTSGKQFF
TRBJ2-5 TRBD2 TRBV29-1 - TGCAGCGTTGGGTGGGGAGGGGTCCAAGAGACCCAGTACTTC CSVGWGGVQETQYF
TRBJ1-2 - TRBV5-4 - TGTGCCAGCAGCTCCGACGGTAACTATGGCTACACCTTC CASSSDGNYGYTF
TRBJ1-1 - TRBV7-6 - TGTGCCAGCAGCCCCCGGGGACCGACGAACACTGAAGCTTTCTTT CASSPRGPTNTEAFF
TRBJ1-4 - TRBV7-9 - TGTGCCAGCAGGCCCGCGGGGACTCGAGCGGAAAAACTGTTTTTT CASRPAGTRAEKLFF
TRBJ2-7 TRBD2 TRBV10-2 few TGCGCCAGCAGTGACACTAGCGGGAGGGCGAGGGAGCAGTACTTC CASSDTSGRAREQYF
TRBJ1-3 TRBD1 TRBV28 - TGTGCCAGCAGATCGACAGGGGGATTAAACACCATATATTTT CASRSTGGLNTIYF
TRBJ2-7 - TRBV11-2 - TGTGCCAGCAGCTTAGATCAGGGTGTTTACGAGCAGTACTTC CASSLDQGVYEQYF
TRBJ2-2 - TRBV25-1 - TGTGCCAGCAGTGGCGGGTCGAACACCGGGGAGCTGTTTTTT CASSGGSNTGELFF
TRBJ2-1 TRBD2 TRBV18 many TGTGCCAGCTCACCGGGACTAGCGGGTGATAATGAGCAGTTCTTC CASSPGLAGDNEQFF
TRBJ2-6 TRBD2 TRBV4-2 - TGTGCCAGCAGCCAAGAGACTAGCGGGAGGTCTGGGGCCAACGTCCTGACTTTC CASSQETSGRSGANVLTF
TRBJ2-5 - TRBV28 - TGTGCCAGCAGTCCTATCGGGGCAGGGGACGAAGAGACCCAGTACTTC CASSPIGAGDEETQYF
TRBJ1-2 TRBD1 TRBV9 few TGTGCCAGCAGTAGGAGGACAGGGGGCTATGGCTACACCTTC CASSRRTGGYGYTF
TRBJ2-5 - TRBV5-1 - TGCGCCAGCAGCCCCGGGACTGAGCAAGAGACCCAGTACTTC CASSPGTEQETQYF
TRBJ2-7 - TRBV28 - TGTGCCAGCAGCGTAGCCCCCGACGGAACCTACGAGCAGTACTTC CASSVAPDGTYEQYF
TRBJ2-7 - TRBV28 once TGTGCCAGCACTCGAGGAGGGGTCTCCTACGAGCAGTACTTC CASTRGGVSYEQYF
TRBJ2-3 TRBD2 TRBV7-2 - TGTGCCAGCAGCTCTCCTAGCGGGAGGTCAGGGGATACGCAGTATTTT CASSSPSGRSGDTQYF
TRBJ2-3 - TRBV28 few TGTGCCAGCAGTTCCTATGGTAGGGTCACAGATACGCAGTATTTT CASSSYGRVTDTQYF